These 9 T cell receptor beta chains came from one sample sequenced in a study of T cells after yellow fever vaccination. TCRdb passed the 5' RACE reads through MiXCR, listing each CDR3 protein once. In the table there are fewer than 100,000 distinct CDR3 sequences, 4.5% to 6% of which are singletons. The source material was CD8+ T cells sorted from PBMCs, sampled 10 days after the yellow fever booster vaccination. These TCRs come from a man aged 18 to 30 who received the YFV17D yellow fever vaccine.

The chain joins TRBV5-6 to TRBJ1-5; D remains ambiguous. This CDR3 comprises 17 residues. V shed 1 base and J shed 1 base, with 15 bases lying between them. The V gene's germline CDR1 is SGHDT and CDR2 YYEEEE. The CDR3 protein is CASSLWGGRISNQPQHF. In DNA, the CDR3 is TGTGCCAGCAGCTTGTGGGGTGGGCGGATAAGCAATCAGCCCCAGCATTTT.

This clonotype was detected only a few times. The CDR3 region has the DNA TGTGCCAGCAGCCCGGTTTGGAATGAGCAGTTCTTC. Its protein product is CASSPVWNEQFF. The gene calls are TRBV13 and TRBJ2-1; D remains ambiguous. The CDR3 covers 12 residues. Germline CDR1 and CDR2: PRHDT and FYEKMQ (reference sequence). Trimming cost V 5 bases and J 7 bases, with 9 bases left between them.

This clonotype occurred a few times. The V gene is TRBV5-1, the J gene TRBJ1-6, with unresolved D. The germline gives CDR1 SGHRS, CDR2 YFSETQ. CDR3 length equals 15 residues. V was shortened by 0 bases and J by 7 bases, with 11 bases between the two germline ends. The CDR3 DNA reads TGCGCCAGCAGCTTGGTGGGCAGGCTAAATTCACCCCTCCACTTT. The encoded protein is CASSLVGRLNSPLHF.

This chain links TRBV4-1 with TRBJ1-5; D is ambiguous. Germline loops: CDR1 MGHRA, CDR2 YSYEKL. The CDR3 runs 14 residues. Trimming left V 1 base short and J 6 bases short, with 10 bases between. The CDR3 loop reads CASSQGWGGQPQHF. CDR3 coding DNA: TGCGCCAGCAGCCAAGGATGGGGAGGTCAGCCCCAGCATTTT.

The chain recombines TRBV19 with TRBJ2-2; the match to TRBD2 covers 9 bases. After removal of 5 bases from V and 3 bases from J, the junction contained 10 bases not matched to a gene. This CDR3 has 17 amino acids. Germline values: CDR1 LNHDA, CDR2 SQIVND (reference sequence). The CDR3 sequence is CASSSHAGGRHTGELFF. The CDR3 DNA reads as TGTGCCAGTAGTTCCCACGCGGGGGGGCGTCACACCGGGGAGCTGTTTTTT.

This clonotype was picked up a small number of times. The chain links TRBV7-6 to TRBJ2-5, with no clear D. The V and J ends lost 5 bases and 5 bases respectively, with 18 bases between them. This CDR3 region has 15 residues. Germline CDR1 reads SGHVS; CDR2 reads FNYEAQ. CDR3 residues: CASSEFGRWSETQYF. Here the CDR3 DNA reads TGTGCCAGCAGCGAATTCGGACGGTGGAGTGAGACCCAGTACTTC.

This clonotype was seen more than once but under ten times. The chain links TRBV4-3 to TRBJ2-5; 9 positions agree with TRBD1. Germline V gene sequence: CDR1 LGHNA, CDR2 YSLEER. The CDR3 consists of 17 residues. V gave up 4 bases and J gave up 5 bases; unmatched junction bases: 14. The CDR3 bases are TGCGCCAGCAGCCTGACGGGACAGGGCTTAAACTCGGAGACCCAGTACTTC. Translated, it gives CASSLTGQGLNSETQYF.

This clonotype was found a few times. This chain uses TRBV3-1 with TRBJ2-1, with D possibly being TRBD2 (6 bases). CDR3 size: 18 residues. V lost 1 base and J lost 2, with 18 bases in between. CDR1 is LGHDT, CDR2 YNNKEL, per germline (reference sequence). The CDR3 region is CASSQVWRGSLTYNEQFF. The CDR3 DNA reads TGTGCCAGCAGCCAAGTTTGGCGGGGATCTTTAACCTACAATGAGCAGTTCTTC.

This clonotype was detected ten times or more. The V and J genes are TRBV29-1 and TRBJ2-7; the D gene is possibly TRBD2 (6 bases). V was cut by 7 bases and J by 2 bases, with 15 bases left in between. Germline CDR1 and CDR2: SQVTM and ANQGSEA. The CDR3 is 13 amino acids. The CDR3 region has the DNA TGCAGCGCGACACTGCGCGGGACCTACGAGCAGTACTTC. Protein sequence: CSATLRGTYEQYF.